The clone carrying this TCR beta chain was seen many times. Its antigen is unidentified. Patients and controls were mostly of Caucasian heritage. CVID and control samples used equivalent genomic DNA input. The assay was immunoSEQ multiplex PCR, and TCRdb's table has in-frame clones only and misses some. The sample contains approximately 40,000 clones, none of them singletons. These data belong to a study of T cell clonality in common variable immunodeficiency. General observations from the study: CVID subjects showed higher TCRbeta clonality than healthy controls.

The sequenced sample was peripheral blood mononuclear cells. The source of this sequence is a person aged 18-70 years in good health.

The sequenced part of the CDR3 DNA is TGTGCCAGCAGCTTGCCGCCTAGCGGGGACACAGATACG. Translated: CASSLPPSGDTDT. The full CDR3 is CASSLPPSGDTDTQYF. J is TRBJ2-3 and V is TRBV5-4, with TRBD2 matching over 9 bases. Read data end 3 residues before the CDR3 end; the end is taken from the germline J gene. This CDR3 region has 16 residues. Per the germline V gene, CDR1 is SGHNT and CDR2 is YYREEE (reference sequence). V was pared by 1 base and J by 2 bases, with 5 bases of the junction left unmatched.